Below are 5 T cell receptor beta chains sequenced from a single sample in a study of response to subunit inactivated influenza vaccine. TCRdb re-called the RT-PCR reads with MiXCR, one entry per CDR3 protein. This table has over 750,000 distinct CDR3 sequences, 21% appearing once. The specimen was PBMCs from blood, collected more than 4 days after vaccination. These receptors all come from a man between 50 and 59 years old who received an inactivated influenza vaccine.

The chain recombines TRBV20-1 with TRBJ2-5, with D uncertain. The length of the CDR3 is 15 residues. Trimming took off 6 bases at V and 1 base at J, with 18 bases between the two ends. The germline V gene encodes CDR1 DFQATT and CDR2 SNEGSKA (reference sequence). The CDR3 region is CSASLGWWAQETQYF. DNA for the CDR3: TGCAGTGCGTCGCTAGGGTGGTGGGCCCAAGAGACCCAGTACTTC.

This clonotype was picked up a small number of times. This chain's CDR3 is CSAEGAYEQYF. CDR3 sequence (DNA): TGCAGTGCCGAGGGAGCCTACGAGCAGTACTTC. The chain joins TRBV20-1 to TRBJ2-7; maybe TRBD2 (5 bases). Germline CDR1 DFQATT, CDR2 SNEGSKA (reference sequence). The CDR3 extends over 11 amino acids. V lost 6 bases and J 2 bases, leaving 8 bases between the germline ends.

The V gene is TRBV6-5, the J gene TRBJ1-1, with 8 bases fitting TRBD1. Germline CDR1 is MNHEY and CDR2 is SVGAGI. The V gene end was trimmed by 2 bases and the J gene end by 3 bases; junction bases not matched to a gene: 5. There are 15 residues in the CDR3. CDR3 amino acids: CASSYRAGGYTEAFF. In nucleotides, the CDR3 is TGTGCCAGCAGTTACAGGGCAGGGGGCTACACTGAAGCTTTCTTT.

The J gene is TRBJ2-2, the V gene TRBV6-5; D gene unclear. The CDR3 has 15 amino acids. The V end was cut by 2 bases, the J end by 2 bases, with 9 bases between. Germline loops: CDR1 MNHEY, CDR2 SVGAGI. This CDR3 reads CASSYGSVNTGELFF. DNA for the CDR3: TGTGCCAGCAGTTACGGCAGCGTAAACACCGGGGAGCTGTTTTTT.

The genes are TRBV7-6 and TRBJ2-3, with TRBD2 matching over 10 bases. The CDR3 spans 16 residues. CDR1 is SGHVS, CDR2 FNYEAQ, per germline. J gave up 7 bases and V 3 bases, and 10 bases lay outside the gene matches. This CDR3 is CASSLTSGSPVNTQYF. CDR3 DNA: TGTGCCAGCAGCTTGACTAGCGGGTCCCCGGTGAATACGCAGTATTTT.